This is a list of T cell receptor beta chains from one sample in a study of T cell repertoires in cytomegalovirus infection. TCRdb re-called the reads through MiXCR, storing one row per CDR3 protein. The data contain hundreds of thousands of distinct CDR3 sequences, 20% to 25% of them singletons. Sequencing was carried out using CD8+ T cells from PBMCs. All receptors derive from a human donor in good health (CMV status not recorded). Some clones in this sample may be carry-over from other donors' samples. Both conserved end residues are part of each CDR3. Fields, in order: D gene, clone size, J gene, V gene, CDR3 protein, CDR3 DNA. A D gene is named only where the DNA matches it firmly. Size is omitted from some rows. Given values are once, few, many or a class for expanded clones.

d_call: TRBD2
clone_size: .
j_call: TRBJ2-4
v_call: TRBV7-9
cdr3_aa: CASSPREGLLSDIQYF
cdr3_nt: TGTGCCAGCAGCCCTCGGGAGGGGTTACTTAGTGACATTCAGTACTTC

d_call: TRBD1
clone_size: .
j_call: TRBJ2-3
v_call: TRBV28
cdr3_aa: CASSFPRTGRLSLEPTDTQYF
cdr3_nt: TGTGCCAGCAGTTTTCCCCGGACAGGGCGCCTCTCACTCGAGCCCACAGATACGCAGTATTTT

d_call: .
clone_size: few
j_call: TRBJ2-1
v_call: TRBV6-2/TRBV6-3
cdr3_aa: CASSLTVRSANAEQFF
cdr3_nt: TGTGCCAGCAGTCTGACAGTAAGATCCGCAAATGCTGAGCAGTTCTTC

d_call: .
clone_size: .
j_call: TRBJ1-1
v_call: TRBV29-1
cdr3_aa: CSVEQMNTEAFF
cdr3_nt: TGCAGCGTTGAACAAATGAACACTGAAGCTTTCTTT

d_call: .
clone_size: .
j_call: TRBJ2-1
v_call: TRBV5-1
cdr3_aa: CASSLETDDNEQFF
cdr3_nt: TGCGCCAGCAGCTTGGAAACAGATGACAATGAGCAGTTCTTC

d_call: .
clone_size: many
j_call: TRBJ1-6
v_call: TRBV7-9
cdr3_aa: CASSPTLRGSPLHF
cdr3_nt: TGTGCCAGCAGCCCGACCCTAAGGGGTTCACCCCTCCACTTT

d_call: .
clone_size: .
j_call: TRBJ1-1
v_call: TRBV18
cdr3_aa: CASSPPGSSTEAFF
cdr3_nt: TGTGCCAGCTCACCACCCGGCAGTTCCACTGAAGCTTTCTTT

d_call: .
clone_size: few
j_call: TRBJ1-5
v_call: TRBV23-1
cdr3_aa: CASSHSAAAEGQPQHF
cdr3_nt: TGCGCCAGCAGTCATTCGGCGGCGGCGGAGGGGCAGCCCCAGCATTTT

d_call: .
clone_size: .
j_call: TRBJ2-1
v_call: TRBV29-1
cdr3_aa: CSVELSVNEQFF
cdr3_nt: TGCAGCGTCGAACTCAGTGTCAATGAGCAGTTCTTC

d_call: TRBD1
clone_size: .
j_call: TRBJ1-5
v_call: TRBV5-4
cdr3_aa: CASSRDRGPNQPQHF
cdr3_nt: TGTGCCAGCAGCCGGGACAGGGGGCCCAATCAGCCCCAGCATTTT

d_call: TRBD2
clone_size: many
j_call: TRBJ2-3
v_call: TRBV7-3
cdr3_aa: CASSLIGGGSTDTQYF
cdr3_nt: TGTGCCAGCAGCTTAATTGGGGGGGGGAGCACAGATACGCAGTATTTT

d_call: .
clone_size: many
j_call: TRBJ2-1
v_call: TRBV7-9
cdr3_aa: CASSPHSNEQFF
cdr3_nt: TGTGCCAGCAGCCCTCACAGCAATGAGCAGTTCTTC

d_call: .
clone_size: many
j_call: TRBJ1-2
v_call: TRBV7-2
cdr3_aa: CASSYPGAVDGYTF
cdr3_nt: TGTGCCAGCAGCTACCCCGGGGCAGTCGATGGCTACACCTTC

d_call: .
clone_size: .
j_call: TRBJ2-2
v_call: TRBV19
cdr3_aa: CASSLLTGPNTGELFF
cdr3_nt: TGTGCCAGTAGTCTCCTGACAGGACCGAACACCGGGGAGCTGTTTTTT

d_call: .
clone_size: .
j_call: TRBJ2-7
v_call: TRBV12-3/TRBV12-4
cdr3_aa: CASSLTPRERGEQYF
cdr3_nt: TGTGCCAGCAGTTTGACGCCCCGGGAACGAGGGGAGCAGTACTTC

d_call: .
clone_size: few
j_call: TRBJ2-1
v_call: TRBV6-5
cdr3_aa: CASSPPGHPGNEQFF
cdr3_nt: TGTGCCAGCAGCCCCCCGGGACACCCTGGCAATGAGCAGTTCTTC

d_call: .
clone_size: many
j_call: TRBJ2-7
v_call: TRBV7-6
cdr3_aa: CASSSVPWEQYF
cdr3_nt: TGTGCCAGCAGCTCCGTCCCGTGGGAGCAGTACTTC

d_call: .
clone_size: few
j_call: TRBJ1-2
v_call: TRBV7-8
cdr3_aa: CASSAPNANYGYTF
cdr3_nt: TGTGCCAGCAGCGCCCCGAACGCTAACTATGGCTACACCTTC

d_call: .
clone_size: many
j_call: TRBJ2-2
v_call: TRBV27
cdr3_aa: CASSLLPTGELFF
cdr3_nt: TGTGCCAGCAGCTTATTGCCCACCGGGGAGCTGTTTTTT

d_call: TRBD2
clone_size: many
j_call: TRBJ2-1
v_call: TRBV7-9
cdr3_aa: CASSPFGGGPTYNEQFF
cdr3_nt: TGTGCCAGCAGCCCCTTTGGCGGGGGGCCGACCTACAATGAGCAGTTCTTC

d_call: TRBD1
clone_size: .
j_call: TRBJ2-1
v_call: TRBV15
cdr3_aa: CATSRPPGTGYNEQFF
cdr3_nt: TGTGCCACCAGCAGACCTCCAGGGACAGGGTACAATGAGCAGTTCTTC

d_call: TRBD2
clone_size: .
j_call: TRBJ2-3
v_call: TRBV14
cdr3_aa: CASSPRYQAGITDTQYF
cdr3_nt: TGTGCCAGCAGTCCAAGATATCAAGCGGGAATTACAGATACGCAGTATTTT

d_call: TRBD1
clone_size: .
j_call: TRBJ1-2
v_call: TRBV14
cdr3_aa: CASSQTGGFYGYTF
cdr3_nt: TGTGCCAGCAGCCAGACAGGGGGCTTCTATGGCTACACCTTC

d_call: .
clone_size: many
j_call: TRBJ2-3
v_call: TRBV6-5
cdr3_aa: CASSYGSGSTDTQYF
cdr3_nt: TGTGCCAGCAGTTACGGAAGCGGGTCCACAGATACGCAGTATTTT

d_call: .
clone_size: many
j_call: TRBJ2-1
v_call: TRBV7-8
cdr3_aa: CASSLVVTGRNNEQFF
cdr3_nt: TGTGCCAGCAGCTTAGTGGTGACAGGTAGAAACAATGAGCAGTTCTTC

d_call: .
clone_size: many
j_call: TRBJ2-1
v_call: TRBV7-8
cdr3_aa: CASSLGAKGNEQFF
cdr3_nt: TGTGCCAGCAGCTTAGGTGCAAAAGGGAATGAGCAGTTCTTC

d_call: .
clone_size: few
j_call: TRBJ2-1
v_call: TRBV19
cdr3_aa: CASSIHSFNEQFF
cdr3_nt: TGTGCCAGTAGTATACATTCATTCAATGAGCAGTTCTTC

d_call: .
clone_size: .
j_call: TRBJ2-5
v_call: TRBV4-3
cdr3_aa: CASSPMLGTNEETQYF
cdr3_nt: TGCGCCAGCAGCCCTATGCTCGGGACAAATGAGGAGACCCAGTACTTC

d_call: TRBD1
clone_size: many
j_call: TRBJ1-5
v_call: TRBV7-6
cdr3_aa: CASSLGDRGLEYQHF
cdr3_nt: TGTGCCAGCAGCTTAGGGGACAGGGGGTTGGAGTACCAGCATTTT

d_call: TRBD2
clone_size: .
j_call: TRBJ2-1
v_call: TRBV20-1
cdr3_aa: CSARSGGEYNEQFF
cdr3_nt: TGCAGTGCTAGGAGCGGGGGGGAGTACAATGAGCAGTTCTTC

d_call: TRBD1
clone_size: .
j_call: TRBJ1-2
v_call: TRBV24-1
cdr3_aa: CATSGGPTGGDYGYTF
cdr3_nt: TGTGCCACCAGTGGGGGCCCGACAGGGGGCGACTATGGCTACACCTTC

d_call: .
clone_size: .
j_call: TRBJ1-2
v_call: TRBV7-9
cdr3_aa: CASSSPDRNYGYTF
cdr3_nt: TGTGCCAGCAGCTCGCCGGACAGAAACTATGGCTACACCTTC

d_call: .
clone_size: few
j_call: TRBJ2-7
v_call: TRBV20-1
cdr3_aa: CSAIPQSSYEQYF
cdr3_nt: TGCAGTGCTATCCCACAGTCCTCCTACGAGCAGTACTTC

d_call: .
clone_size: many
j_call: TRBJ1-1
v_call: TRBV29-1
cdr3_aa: CSVYSGDPLGREAFF
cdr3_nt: TGCAGCGTCTATTCCGGGGACCCGTTGGGGAGAGAAGCTTTCTTT

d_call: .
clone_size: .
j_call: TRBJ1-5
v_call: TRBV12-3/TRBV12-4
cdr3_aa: CPSSSDGLGGNQPQHF
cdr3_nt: TGTCCCAGCAGTTCGGACGGACTGGGGGGCAATCAGCCCCAGCATTTT

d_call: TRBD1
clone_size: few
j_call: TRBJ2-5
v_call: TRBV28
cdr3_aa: CASSGAGQGNQETQYF
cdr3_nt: TGTGCCAGCAGCGGGGCGGGACAGGGAAACCAAGAGACCCAGTACTTC

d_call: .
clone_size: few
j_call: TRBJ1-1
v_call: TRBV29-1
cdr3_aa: CSVAWTEDTEAFF
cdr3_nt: TGCAGCGTTGCATGGACTGAAGACACTGAAGCTTTCTTT

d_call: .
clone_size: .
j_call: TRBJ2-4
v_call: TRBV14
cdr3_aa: CASSPSITSWDWDIQYF
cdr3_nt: TGTGCCAGCAGTCCAAGTATAACTAGCTGGGACTGGGACATTCAGTACTTC

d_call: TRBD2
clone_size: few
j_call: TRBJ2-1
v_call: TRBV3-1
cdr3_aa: CASSRPGLAGHNEQFF
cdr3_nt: TGTGCCAGCAGCCGACCAGGGCTAGCGGGACACAATGAGCAGTTCTTC

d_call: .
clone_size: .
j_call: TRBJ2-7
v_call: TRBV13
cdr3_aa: CASSLGVLSGEQYF
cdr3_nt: TGTGCCAGCAGCTTAGGGGTCCTATCGGGCGAGCAGTACTTC

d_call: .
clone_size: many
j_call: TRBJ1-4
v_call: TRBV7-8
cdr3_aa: CASSSVSGKGEKLFF
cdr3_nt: TGTGCCAGCAGCTCCGTCTCGGGGAAGGGGGAAAAACTGTTTTTT

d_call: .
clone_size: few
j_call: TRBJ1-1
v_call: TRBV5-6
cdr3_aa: CASSFDRKTNTEAFF
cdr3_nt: TGTGCCAGCAGCTTCGACAGGAAAACGAACACTGAAGCTTTCTTT

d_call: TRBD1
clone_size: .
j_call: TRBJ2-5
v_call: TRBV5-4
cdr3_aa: CASSTGTEQETQYF
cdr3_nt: TGTGCCAGCAGCACCGGGACAGAGCAAGAGACCCAGTACTTC

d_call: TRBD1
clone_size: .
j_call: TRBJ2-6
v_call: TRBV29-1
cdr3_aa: CSAVDRGRSGANVLTF
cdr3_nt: TGCAGCGCAGTGGACAGGGGTCGCTCTGGGGCCAACGTCCTGACTTTC

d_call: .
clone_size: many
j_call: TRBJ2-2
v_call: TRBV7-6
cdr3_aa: CASSPGLPGELFF
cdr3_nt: TGTGCCAGCAGCCCGGGTTTACCCGGGGAGCTGTTTTTT

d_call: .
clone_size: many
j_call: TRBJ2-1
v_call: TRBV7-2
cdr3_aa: CASSPTVDEQFF
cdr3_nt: TGTGCCAGCAGCCCCACGGTAGACGAGCAGTTCTTC

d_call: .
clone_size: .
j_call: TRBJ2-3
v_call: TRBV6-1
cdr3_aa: CASRTYTGRFTDTQYF
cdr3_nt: TGTGCCAGCAGGACCTATACAGGGAGATTCACAGATACGCAGTATTTT

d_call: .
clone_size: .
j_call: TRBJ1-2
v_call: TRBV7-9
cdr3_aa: CASSFFLDGFYGYTF
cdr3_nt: TGTGCCAGCAGCTTCTTTCTGGACGGATTCTATGGCTACACCTTC

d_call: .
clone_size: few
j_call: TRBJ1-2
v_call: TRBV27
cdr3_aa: CASSFTPTGFNYGYTF
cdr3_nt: TGTGCCAGCAGTTTCACCCCTACAGGGTTCAACTATGGCTACACCTTC

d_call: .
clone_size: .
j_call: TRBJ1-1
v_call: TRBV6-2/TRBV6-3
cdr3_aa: CASSYRGLTEAFF
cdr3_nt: TGTGCCAGCAGTTACAGAGGGCTCACTGAAGCTTTCTTT

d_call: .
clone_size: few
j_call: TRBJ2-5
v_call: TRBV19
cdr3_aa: CASSNMETQYF
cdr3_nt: TGTGCCAGTAGTAACATGGAGACCCAGTACTTC

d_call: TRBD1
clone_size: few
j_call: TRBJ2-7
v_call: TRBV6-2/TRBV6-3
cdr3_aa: CASRGQGVDEQYF
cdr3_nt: TGTGCCAGCAGAGGACAGGGAGTCGACGAGCAGTACTTC

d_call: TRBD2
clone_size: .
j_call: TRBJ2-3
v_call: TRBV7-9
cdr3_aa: CASSLRLAGARTDTQYF
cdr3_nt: TGTGCCAGCAGCTTAAGACTAGCGGGGGCCCGCACAGATACGCAGTATTTT

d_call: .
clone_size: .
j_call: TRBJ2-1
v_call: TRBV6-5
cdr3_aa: CASSPSDGGWNEQFF
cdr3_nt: TGTGCCAGCAGTCCTTCCGATGGGGGGTGGAATGAGCAGTTCTTC

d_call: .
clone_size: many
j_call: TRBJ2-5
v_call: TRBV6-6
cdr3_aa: CASSYLARAGETQYF
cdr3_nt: TGTGCCAGCAGTTACCTAGCCAGGGCCGGGGAGACCCAGTACTTC

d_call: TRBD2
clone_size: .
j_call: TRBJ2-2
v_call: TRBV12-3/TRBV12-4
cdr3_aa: CASRGLAGSTGELFF
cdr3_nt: TGTGCCAGCAGGGGACTAGCGGGCAGCACCGGGGAGCTGTTTTTT

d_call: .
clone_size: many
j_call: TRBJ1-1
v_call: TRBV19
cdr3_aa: CASLWGAGTEAFF
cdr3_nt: TGTGCCAGTCTCTGGGGGGCTGGCACTGAAGCTTTCTTT